Presented here are 9 T cell receptor beta chains from one specimen sequenced in a study of blood T cell repertoires in COVID-19. The repertoire was sequenced with immunoSEQ multiplex PCR; TCRdb's copy has only in-frame clones and lacks some. The table has roughly 30,000 clones, 72% seen once. Sequenced sample: peripheral blood. These receptor sequences come from a boy aged 2-9 years with active or convalescent COVID-19.

The rearrangement links TRBV28 to TRBJ1-6; 7 nucleotides agree with TRBD1. J lost 5 bases, V lost 1 base, and 5 bases had no gene match. The CDR3 sequence is 16 residues long. The germline gives CDR1 MDHEN, CDR2 SYDVKM. CDR3 loop: CASSLYTGVNNSPLHF. DNA of the CDR3: TGTGCCAGCAGTTTATATACAGGGGTCAATAATTCACCCCTCCACTTT.

This clone has only one observation. The chain is built from TRBV6-6 and TRBJ2-7; TRBD1 is a possible D gene (7 bases). This CDR3 region has 15 residues. V was trimmed by 5 bases and J by 2 bases, leaving 16 bases between them. Germline assignment: CDR1 MNHNY and CDR2 SVGAGI (reference sequence). The CDR3 DNA reads TGTGCCAGCAGTGGAGGGACAGTCCTGACCTACGAGCAGTACTTC. It codes for CASSGGTVLTYEQYF.

The chain carries TRBV9 and TRBJ2-7, with TRBD2 matching over 8 bases. This CDR3 is 16 amino acids long. Germline-derived CDR1 and CDR2 are SGDLS and YYNGEE. V trimming: 0 bases; J trimming: 3 bases; junction bases outside the gene matches: 8. CDR3 in amino acids: CASSVAGGPIFYEQYF. CDR3 DNA sequence: TGTGCCAGCAGCGTAGCGGGAGGGCCGATTTTCTACGAGCAGTACTTC.

The CDR3 is CASSSGLVETQYF. Written as DNA, the CDR3 is TGTGCCAGCAGCTCGGGACTAGTGGAGACCCAGTACTTC. The chain combines TRBV11-2 with TRBJ2-5, with TRBD2 identical over 8 bases. The CDR3 extends over 13 amino acids. Looked up from germline, CDR1 is SGHAT and CDR2 is FQNNGV. J was trimmed by 5 bases and V by 4 bases; bases with no gene match: 3. Looking up the rest from reference TRBV11-2 and TRBJ2-5 gives the full variable domain: EAGVAQSPRYKIIEKRQSVAFWCNPISGHATLYWYQQILGQGPKLLIQFQNNGVVDDSQLPKDRFSAERLKGVDSTLKIQPAKLEDSAVYLCASSSGLVETQYFGPGTRLLVL.

This clone was seen only once. The V gene is TRBV12-3 or TRBV12-4, the J gene TRBJ1-2, with D uncertain. V lost 6 bases, J lost 3 bases, and 8 bases lay in between. The CDR3 is 12 amino acids. The CDR3 protein is CASSQTHYGYTF. The CDR3, as DNA: TGTGCCAGCAGCCAAACACACTATGGCTACACCTTC.

This clone was observed many times. The chain links TRBV18 to TRBJ2-7; 7 bases fit TRBD1. The V gene end was trimmed by 4 bases and the J gene end by 6 bases; junction bases not matched to a gene: 9. This CDR3 has 14 residues. Germline-derived CDR1 and CDR2 are KGHSH and LQKENI. The CDR3 is CASSHTTGEGEQYF. CDR3 sequence (DNA): TGTGCCAGCTCACATACCACAGGGGAAGGCGAGCAGTACTTC.

The chain has TRBV5-1 and TRBJ2-2, with 10 bases that match TRBD1. The ends lost 4 bases at V and 8 bases at J; junction bases unmatched: 5. This CDR3 is built from 14 residues. CDR1 and CDR2 from the germline V gene are SGHRS and YFSETQ. Here the CDR3 reads CASSPGQGIGELFF. The CDR3 nucleotides read TGCGCCAGCAGCCCGGGACAGGGGATAGGGGAGCTGTTTTTT.

This chain connects TRBV7-2 to TRBJ2-1; weak D call: TRBD2 (6 bases). Germline V CDR1 and CDR2: SGHTA, FQGNSA. CDR3 size: 16 residues. V was shortened by 1 base and J by 4 bases, with 14 bases between the two germline ends. CDR3 sequence (DNA): TGTGCCAGCAGCTTAGGACCAGCGGGTCTTTACAATGAGCAGTTCTTC. Translating it yields CASSLGPAGLYNEQFF.

This rearrangement joins TRBV10-2 to TRBJ1-6; 11 positions match TRBD1. CDR1 and CDR2 (germline): WSHSY, SAAADI. Trimming cost V 6 bases and J 5 bases; bases outside gene matches: 6. The CDR3 length is 16 residues. CDR3 amino acids: CASSGDRGTNNSPLHF. As DNA, the CDR3 is TGCGCCAGCAGCGGGGACAGGGGGACGAATAATTCACCCCTCCACTTT.